A selection of T cell receptor beta chains follows, all from one sample in a study of beta chain features in type 1 diabetes. Measured with immunoSEQ multiplex PCR; TCRdb has only the in-frame clones, and not every one. Of hundreds of thousands of clones in the sample, about 14% are singletons; the top ten hold 0.035% to 0.04%. The sample taken for sequencing was naive CD4+ T cells from blood. The receptors come from a young man with type 1 diabetes. The conserved cysteine and the conserved F or W are not part of the CDR3 here.

v_call	cdr3_aa
TRBV5-6	ASSWDMRNTGELF
TRBV19	ASLFRYRGEAF
TRBV18	ASSPPSTTPSTDTQY
TRBV6-5	ASRTGTQYEQY
TRBV30	AWSGSSTDTQY
TRBV7-9	ASSLREASNEQF
TRBV29-1	SVGTLAGGTDTQY
TRBV27	ASTPWASRGNSPLH
TRBV7-3	ASSFGQKDTEAF
TRBV6-5	ASSYSGRVDTQY
TRBV9	ASSVAAGGPDEQY
TRBV30	AWAGTSGLNEQF
TRBV28	ASSSSGGADETQY
TRBV14	ASSGGLGETQY
TRBV9	ASSRVVGEQF
TRBV6-5	ASSPGHDTQY
TRBV7-9	ASSPSRGPEKLF
TRBV9	ASSPSSGRRDEQF
TRBV10-3	AISDTGTGGRGY
TRBV30	AWSVHSGTYNEQF
TRBV30	AWGGAEKQPQH
TRBV2	ASSASSTGGITDTQY
TRBV4-1	ASSQDSSGNQPQH
TRBV29-1	SVSPRGRGGYT
TRBV25-1	ASSTGTVNTEAF
TRBV10-3	AISESGAGYT
TRBV4-2	ASSQERRYEQY
TRBV15	ATSSRSKGGLLWEQY
TRBV30	AWSVGQETQY
TRBV5-1	ASSSGQGAFPVGANVLT
TRBV6-5	ASSSTGSGNTIY
TRBV12-5	ASGLWAADTQY
TRBV10-3	AISKNGGPGPNEQF
TRBV5-1	ASSASFRDRGLKAKNIQY
TRBV19	ASSRRDRGYYEQY
TRBV15	ATATGQGGKYYEQY
TRBV7-9	ASSIRRDRAPNSYEQY
TRBV11-2	ASSLLGGEQF
TRBV29-1	SVALAGDGEQF
TRBV7-9	ASSPYEQY
TRBV7-3	ASSLETGLATDTQY
TRBV14	ASSQDRGTVNTGELF
TRBV30	ASRQGPSYNEQF
TRBV30	AWSVQAFQY